A single sample is the source of the 14 T cell receptor beta chains below, sequenced in a study of blood T cell repertoires in COVID-19. The repertoire was sequenced with immunoSEQ multiplex PCR; TCRdb's copy has only in-frame clones and lacks some. The data show a few hundred thousand clones, 87% seen once. Sequencing input: PBMCs or T cells enriched from blood (not recorded which). Receptor source: a woman aged 25 to 45 who had recovered from COVID-19.

This rearrangement joins TRBV7-8 to TRBJ2-7; D perhaps matches TRBD1 (6 bases). V shed 1 base and J shed 3 bases, with 7 bases lying between them. Looked up from germline, CDR1 is SGHVS and CDR2 is FQNEAQ. This CDR3 has 13 amino acids. CDR3: CASSLGQDYEQYF. For the CDR3, the DNA is TGTGCCAGCAGCTTAGGACAGGACTACGAGCAGTACTTC. Variable domain in full (rest from reference TRBV7-8 and TRBJ2-7): GAGVSQSPRYKVAKRGQDVALRCDPISGHVSLFWYQQALGQGPEFLTYFQNEAQLDKSGLPSDRFFAERPEGSVSTLKIQRTQQEDSAVYLCASSLGQDYEQYFGPGTRLTVT.

In this sample, this clone turned up a few times. This chain connects TRBV27 to TRBJ1-1; 7 nucleotides agree with TRBD1. With V trimmed by 4 bases and J by 3 bases, 11 bases remained unmatched. Germline CDR1 reads MNHEY; CDR2 reads SMNVEV (reference sequence). The CDR3 sequence is 16 residues long. CDR3 coding DNA: TGTGCCAGCAGTTCCCCGGGACAGAAGATTTACACTGAAGCTTTCTTT. It codes for CASSSPGQKIYTEAFF.

With regard to this clone: The junction does not match germline at one end; this may be a read error. The rearrangement joins TRBV4-2 to TRBJ2-1; TRBD2 is a possible D gene (6 bases). Germline CDR1 and CDR2: LGHNA and YNFKEQ. The CDR3 spans 13 residues. The CDR3 coding sequence is TGTGCCAGCAGCCAAGATAGGGGACTCCAGGGAATCTTC. Translated: CASSQDRGLQGIF.

The V call is TRBV27, the J call TRBJ2-6; TRBD1 aligns across 7 bases. The CDR3 runs 17 residues. CDR1 and CDR2 (germline): MNHEY, SMNVEV (reference sequence). V shed 4 bases and J 4 bases; nucleotides not matched to a gene: 10. CDR3 residues: CASSYRTGRWGANVLTF. In nucleotides, the CDR3 is TGTGCCAGCAGTTACCGGACAGGCCGTTGGGGGGCCAACGTCCTGACTTTC.

This chain uses TRBV7-2 with TRBJ1-2; 8 bases map to TRBD1. Germline V gene lookup returns CDR1 SGHTA and CDR2 FQGNSA. Unmatched junction bases numbered 6, after V lost 5 bases and J lost 4 bases. CDR3 length: 14 amino acids. As DNA, the CDR3 is TGTGCCAGCAGCGCGGACAGGGACGTCTATGGCTACACCTTC. It is translated as CASSADRDVYGYTF.

The chain uses TRBV12-3 or TRBV12-4 and TRBJ2-7; D gene uncertain. The V end lost 5 bases, the J end lost 4 bases, and 6 bases lay between the germline ends. The length of the CDR3 is 11 residues. The CDR3 here is CASSSVYEQYF. CDR3 in DNA: TGTGCCAGCAGTAGCGTGTACGAGCAGTACTTC.

This sequence joins TRBV16 and TRBJ1-2; possible D gene TRBD1, 5 bases. This CDR3 region has 12 residues. V shed 7 bases and J shed 7 bases, with 13 bases lying between them. Germline loops: CDR1 KGHSY, CDR2 FQNENV. The CDR3 bases are TGTGCCAGCACCACCCAAGGGGTTGGCTACACCTTC. Its translation is CASTTQGVGYTF.

This chain uses TRBV6-5 with TRBJ1-5; D unresolved. The CDR3 consists of 12 residues. Trimming took off 8 bases at V and 4 bases at J, with 9 bases between the two ends. Germline lookup yields CDR1 MNHEY and CDR2 SVGAGI. As DNA, the CDR3 is TGTGCCAGCGAGGCGGCTAATCAGCCCCAGCATTTT. It is translated as CASEAANQPQHF.

In this sample, this clone turned up once. The chain carries TRBV5-1 and TRBJ2-2; TRBD1 is a possible D gene (7 bases). This CDR3 comprises 16 residues. Per germline, CDR1 SGHRS and CDR2 YFSETQ. V lost 4 bases and J lost 1, with 14 bases in between. For the CDR3, the DNA is TGCGCCAGCAGCCCGGGGGCAGGGGGGAACACCGGGGAGCTGTTTTTT. Translated: CASSPGAGGNTGELFF.

The V gene is TRBV19, the J gene TRBJ2-5; the match to TRBD2 covers 12 bases. CDR3 size: 15 residues. CDR1 is LNHDA, CDR2 SQIVND, per germline (reference sequence). Unmatched junction bases numbered 14, after V lost 10 bases and J lost 8 bases. The CDR3 nucleotides are TGTGCCACAAGCCCTCGACTAGCGGGAGTAGAAACCCAGTACTTC. It codes for CATSPRLAGVETQYF.

The chain has TRBV6-5 and TRBJ1-2; TRBD1 matches 9 bases. The ends lost 4 bases at V and 4 bases at J; junction bases unmatched: 10. This CDR3 is built from 16 residues. Germline CDR1 and CDR2: MNHEY and SVGAGI. The CDR3 DNA follows: TGTGCCAGCAGTTCAGACCTCGGGACAGGGCTCTATGGCTACACCTTC. It codes for CASSSDLGTGLYGYTF.

The chain employs TRBV7-2 and TRBJ2-7, with 8 bases aligning to TRBD1. Germline V gene lookup returns CDR1 SGHTA and CDR2 FQGNSA. The CDR3 covers 15 residues. V was clipped by 1 base and J by 5 bases; unmatched bases: 7. In nucleotides, the CDR3 is TGTGCCAGCAGCTTAGTAGGTGACAGGGGTCACGAGCAGTACTTC. Its translation is CASSLVGDRGHEQYF.

This clone has just a few counts. V usage is TRBV27 and J usage is TRBJ1-1; TRBD1 is a possible D gene (5 bases). The CDR3 consists of 15 residues. V dropped 8 bases and J dropped 6 bases, with 22 bases sitting between them. The germline V gene encodes CDR1 MNHEY and CDR2 SMNVEV (reference sequence). The CDR3 region is CASHRLAGRSSEAFF. In nucleotides, the CDR3 is TGTGCCAGCCACAGGTTGGCAGGTAGGTCCTCTGAAGCTTTCTTT.

This rearrangement joins TRBV18 to TRBJ2-3; TRBD2 matches at 7 bases. CDR3 length: 17 residues. Per germline, CDR1 KGHSH and CDR2 LQKENI. V dropped 2 bases and J dropped 6; count of bases not matched to a gene: 14. The CDR3 loop reads CASSPNRGGAGFDTQYF. Written as DNA, the CDR3 is TGTGCCAGCTCACCAAATCGCGGGGGTGCTGGGTTCGATACGCAGTATTTT.